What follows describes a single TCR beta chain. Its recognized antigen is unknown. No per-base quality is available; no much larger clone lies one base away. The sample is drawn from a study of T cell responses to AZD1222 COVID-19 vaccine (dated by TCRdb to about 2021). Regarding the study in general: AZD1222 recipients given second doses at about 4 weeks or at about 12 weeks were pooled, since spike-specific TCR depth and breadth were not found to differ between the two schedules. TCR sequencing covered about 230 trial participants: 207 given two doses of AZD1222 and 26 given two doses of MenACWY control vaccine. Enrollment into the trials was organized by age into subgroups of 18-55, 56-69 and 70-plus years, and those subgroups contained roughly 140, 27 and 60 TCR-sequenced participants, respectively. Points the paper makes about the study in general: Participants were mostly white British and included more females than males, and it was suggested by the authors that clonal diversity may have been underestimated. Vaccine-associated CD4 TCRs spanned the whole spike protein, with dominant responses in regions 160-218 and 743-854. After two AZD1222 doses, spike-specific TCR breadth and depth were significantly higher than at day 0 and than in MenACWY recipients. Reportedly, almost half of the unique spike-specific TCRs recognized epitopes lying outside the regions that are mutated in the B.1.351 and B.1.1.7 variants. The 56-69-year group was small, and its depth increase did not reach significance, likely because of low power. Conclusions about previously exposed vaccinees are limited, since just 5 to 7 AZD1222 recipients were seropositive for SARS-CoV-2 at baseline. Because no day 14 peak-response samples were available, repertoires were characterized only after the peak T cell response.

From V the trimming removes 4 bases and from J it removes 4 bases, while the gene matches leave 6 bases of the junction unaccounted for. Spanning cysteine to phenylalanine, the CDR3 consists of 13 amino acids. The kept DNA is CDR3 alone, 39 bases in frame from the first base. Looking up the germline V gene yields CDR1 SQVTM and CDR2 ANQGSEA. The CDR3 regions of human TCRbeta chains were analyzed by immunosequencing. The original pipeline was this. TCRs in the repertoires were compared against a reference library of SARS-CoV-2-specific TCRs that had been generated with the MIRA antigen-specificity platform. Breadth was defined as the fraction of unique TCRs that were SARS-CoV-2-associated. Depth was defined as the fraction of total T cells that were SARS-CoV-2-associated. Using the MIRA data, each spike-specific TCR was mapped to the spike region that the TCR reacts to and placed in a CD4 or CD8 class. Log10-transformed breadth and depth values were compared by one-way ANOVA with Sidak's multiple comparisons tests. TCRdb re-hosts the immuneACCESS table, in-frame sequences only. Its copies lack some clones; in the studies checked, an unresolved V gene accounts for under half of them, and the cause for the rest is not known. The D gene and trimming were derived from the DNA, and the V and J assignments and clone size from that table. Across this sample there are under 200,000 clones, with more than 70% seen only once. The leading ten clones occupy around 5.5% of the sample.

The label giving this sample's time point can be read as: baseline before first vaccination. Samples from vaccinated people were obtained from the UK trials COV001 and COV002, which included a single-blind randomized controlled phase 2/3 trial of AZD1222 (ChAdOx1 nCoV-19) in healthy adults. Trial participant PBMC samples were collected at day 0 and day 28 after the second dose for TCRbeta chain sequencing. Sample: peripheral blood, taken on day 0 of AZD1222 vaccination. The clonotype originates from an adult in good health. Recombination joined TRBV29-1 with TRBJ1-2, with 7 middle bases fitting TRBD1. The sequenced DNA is TGCAGCGTTGCCCCAGGGGGGTCCTATGGCTACACCTTC. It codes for CSVAPGGSYGYTF.